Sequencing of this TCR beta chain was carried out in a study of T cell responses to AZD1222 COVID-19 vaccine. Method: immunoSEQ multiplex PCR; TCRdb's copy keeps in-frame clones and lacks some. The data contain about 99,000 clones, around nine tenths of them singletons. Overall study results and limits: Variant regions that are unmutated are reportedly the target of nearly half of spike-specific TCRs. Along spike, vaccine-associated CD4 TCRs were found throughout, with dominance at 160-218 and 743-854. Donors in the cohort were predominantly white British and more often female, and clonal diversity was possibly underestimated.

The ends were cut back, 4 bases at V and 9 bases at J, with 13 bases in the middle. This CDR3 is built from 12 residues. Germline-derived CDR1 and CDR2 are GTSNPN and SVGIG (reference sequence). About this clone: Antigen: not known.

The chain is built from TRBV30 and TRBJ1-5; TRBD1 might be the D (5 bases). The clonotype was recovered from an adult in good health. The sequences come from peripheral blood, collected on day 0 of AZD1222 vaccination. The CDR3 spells CAWTSQGRPQHF. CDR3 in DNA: TGTGCCTGGACTTCTCAGGGTCGGCCCCAGCATTTT.